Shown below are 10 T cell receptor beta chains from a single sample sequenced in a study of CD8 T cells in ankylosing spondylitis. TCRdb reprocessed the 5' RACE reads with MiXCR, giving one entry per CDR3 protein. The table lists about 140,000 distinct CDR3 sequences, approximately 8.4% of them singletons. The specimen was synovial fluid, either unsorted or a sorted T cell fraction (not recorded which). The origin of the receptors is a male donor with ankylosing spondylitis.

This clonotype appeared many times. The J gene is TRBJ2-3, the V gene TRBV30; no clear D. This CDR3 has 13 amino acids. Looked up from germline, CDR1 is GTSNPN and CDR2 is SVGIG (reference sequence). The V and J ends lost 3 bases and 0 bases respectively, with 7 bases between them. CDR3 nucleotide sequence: TGTGCCTGGAGCGGTATTAGCACAGATACGCAGTATTTT. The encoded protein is CAWSGISTDTQYF.

CDR3 sequence: CASSLQGRNLPGANVLTF. The DNA for the CDR3 is TGCGCCAGCAGCTTACAGGGAAGAAACCTTCCTGGGGCCAACGTCCTGACTTTC. V is TRBV5-1 and J is TRBJ2-6; D perhaps matches TRBD1 (6 bases). This CDR3 has 18 residues. V lost 2 bases and J 2 bases, leaving 17 bases between the germline ends. The V gene's germline CDR1 is SGHRS and CDR2 YFSETQ.

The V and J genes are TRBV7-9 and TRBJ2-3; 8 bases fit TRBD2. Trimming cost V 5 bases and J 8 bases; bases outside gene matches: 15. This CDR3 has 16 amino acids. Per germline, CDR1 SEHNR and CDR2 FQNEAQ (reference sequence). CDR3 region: CASSPRRLGGGGTQYF. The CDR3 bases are TGTGCCAGCAGCCCACGGCGCCTCGGGGGGGGAGGTACGCAGTATTTT.

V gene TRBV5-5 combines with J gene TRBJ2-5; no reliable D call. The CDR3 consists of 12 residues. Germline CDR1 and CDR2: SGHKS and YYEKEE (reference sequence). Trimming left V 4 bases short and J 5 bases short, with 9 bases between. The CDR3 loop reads CASSRQGETQYF. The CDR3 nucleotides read TGTGCCAGCAGCCGGCAAGGGGAGACCCAGTACTTC.

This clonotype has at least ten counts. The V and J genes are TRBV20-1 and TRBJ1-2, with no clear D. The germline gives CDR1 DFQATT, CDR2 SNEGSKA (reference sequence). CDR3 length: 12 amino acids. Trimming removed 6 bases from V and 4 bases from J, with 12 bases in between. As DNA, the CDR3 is TGCAGTGCCCCGAACAGTTTCTATGGCTACACCTTC. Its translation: CSAPNSFYGYTF.

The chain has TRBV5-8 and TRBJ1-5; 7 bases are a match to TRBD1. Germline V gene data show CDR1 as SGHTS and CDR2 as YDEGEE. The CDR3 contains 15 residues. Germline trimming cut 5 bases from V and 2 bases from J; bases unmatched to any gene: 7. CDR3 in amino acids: CASSRGTDRNQPQHF. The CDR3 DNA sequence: TGTGCCAGCAGTCGAGGGACAGATCGCAATCAGCCCCAGCATTTT. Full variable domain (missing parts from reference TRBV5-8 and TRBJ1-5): EAGVTQSPTHLIKTRGQQATLRCSPISGHTSVYWYQQALGLGLQFLLWYDEGEERNRGNFPPRFSGRQFPNYSSELNVNALELEDSALYLCASSRGTDRNQPQHFGDGTRLSIL.

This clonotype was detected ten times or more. The CDR3 reads CASSFNRVQFF. In DNA form, the CDR3 reads TGTGCCAGCAGTTTTAACCGGGTGCAGTTCTTC. The rearrangement uses TRBV12-3 or TRBV12-4 and TRBJ2-1; D gene uncertain. Trimming shortened V by 3 bases and J by 12 bases, and 9 bases separated the two germline ends. The CDR3 is 11 amino acids.

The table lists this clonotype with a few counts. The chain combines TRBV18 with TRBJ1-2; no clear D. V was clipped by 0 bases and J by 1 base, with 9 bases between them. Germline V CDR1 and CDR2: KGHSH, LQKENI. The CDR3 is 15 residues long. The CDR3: CASSPPSYSNYGYTF. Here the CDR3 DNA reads TGTGCCAGCTCACCACCGAGTTACAGTAACTATGGCTACACCTTC.

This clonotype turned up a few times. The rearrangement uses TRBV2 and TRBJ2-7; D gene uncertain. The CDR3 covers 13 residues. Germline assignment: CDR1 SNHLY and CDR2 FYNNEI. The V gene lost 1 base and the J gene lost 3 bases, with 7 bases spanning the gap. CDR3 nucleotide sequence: TGTGCCAGCAGTGAAGGGCTGAACTACGAGCAGTACTTC. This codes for CASSEGLNYEQYF.

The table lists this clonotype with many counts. CDR3 sequence: CASSSYLRAYEQYF. The CDR3 DNA is TGTGCCAGCAGTTCTTACTTACGGGCCTACGAGCAGTACTTC. V and J are TRBV27 and TRBJ2-7, with no clear D. Germline V gene data show CDR1 as MNHEY and CDR2 as SMNVEV (reference sequence). The CDR3 spans 14 residues. V shed 4 bases and J shed 2 bases, with 12 bases lying between them.